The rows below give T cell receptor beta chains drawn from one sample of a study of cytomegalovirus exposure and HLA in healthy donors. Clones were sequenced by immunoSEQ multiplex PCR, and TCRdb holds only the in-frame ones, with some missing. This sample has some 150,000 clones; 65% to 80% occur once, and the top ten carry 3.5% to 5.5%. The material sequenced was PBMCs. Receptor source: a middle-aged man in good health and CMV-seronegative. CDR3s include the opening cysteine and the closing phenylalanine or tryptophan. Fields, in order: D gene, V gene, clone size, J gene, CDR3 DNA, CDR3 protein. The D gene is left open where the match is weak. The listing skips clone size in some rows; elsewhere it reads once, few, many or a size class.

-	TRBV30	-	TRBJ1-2	TGTGCCTGGAGTCCCAGGGGTTCTGGCTACACCTTC	CAWSPRGSGYTF
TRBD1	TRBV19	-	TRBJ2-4	TGTGCCAGTAGTATAGGCGGGGGACAGGGATCGGTAAACATTCAGTACTTC	CASSIGGGQGSVNIQYF
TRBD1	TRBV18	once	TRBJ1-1	TGTGCCAGCTCTCCGAGGGGACAGGGGGCGACTGAAGCTTTCTTT	CASSPRGQGATEAFF
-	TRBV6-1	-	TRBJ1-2	TGTGCCAGCAGCAAATCTCCGGGGGTACTCTATGGCTACACCTTC	CASSKSPGVLYGYTF
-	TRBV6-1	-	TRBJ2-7	TGTGCCAGCAGATTAACAGGGTTGGGGGAGCAGTACTTC	CASRLTGLGEQYF
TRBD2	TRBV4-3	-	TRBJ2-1	TGCGCCAGCAGCCGTACCCTGACTAGCGGGGGCGATAGGGCCTTCTTC	CASSRTLTSGGDRAFF
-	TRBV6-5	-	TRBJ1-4	TGTGCCAGCAGTTACGATCCGGGATCCACTTATGAAAAACTGTTTTTT	CASSYDPGSTYEKLFF
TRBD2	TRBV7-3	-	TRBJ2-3	TGTGCCAGCAGCTCCCCCCGCGGGGAGGGGTCTAGCACAGATACGCAGTATTTT	CASSSPRGEGSSTDTQYF
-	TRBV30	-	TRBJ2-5	TGTGCCTGGAGTGTAGACAGCCGGGAGACCCAGTACTTC	CAWSVDSRETQYF
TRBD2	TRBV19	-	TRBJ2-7	TGTGCCAGTAGTATCTCCCTGGGAGGGATCTACGAGCAGTACTTC	CASSISLGGIYEQYF
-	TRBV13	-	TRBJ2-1	TGTGCCAGCAGCTCTTTAGAGGCTGAGCAGTTCTTC	CASSSLEAEQFF
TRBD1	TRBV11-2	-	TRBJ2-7	TGTGCCAGCAGCTTGTTCAGGACAGGTGCCTACGAGCAGTACTTC	CASSLFRTGAYEQYF
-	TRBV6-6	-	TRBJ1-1	TGTGCCAGCAGTAACAGGGAGAACACTGAAGCTTTCTTT	CASSNRENTEAFF
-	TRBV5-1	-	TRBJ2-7	TGCGCCAGCAGCCCCGACAGCTCCTACGAGCAGTACTTC	CASSPDSSYEQYF
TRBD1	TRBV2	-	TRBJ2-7	TGTGCCAGCGGTTTCGGGACAGGGTACGGCGAGCAGTACTTC	CASGFGTGYGEQYF
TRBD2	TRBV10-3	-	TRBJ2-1	TGTGCCGTTCGGAGGATAGCGGGGGAAAACAATGAGCAGTTCTTC	CAVRRIAGENNEQFF
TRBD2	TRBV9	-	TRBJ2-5	TGTGCCAGCAGCTTGACTAGCGGGGGGGTAGAGACCCAGTACTTC	CASSLTSGGVETQYF
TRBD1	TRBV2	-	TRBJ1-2	TGTGCCAGCAGAGATTATACAGGGGATCGGTATGGCTACACCTTC	CASRDYTGDRYGYTF
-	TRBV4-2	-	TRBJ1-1	TGTGCCAGCAGCCAAAATAGACGGGATGAAGCTTTCTTT	CASSQNRRDEAFF
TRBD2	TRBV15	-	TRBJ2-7	TGTGCCACCAGCAGAGCGAGACTAGCGGGCTACGAGCAGTACTTC	CATSRARLAGYEQYF
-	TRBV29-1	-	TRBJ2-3	TGCAGCTCAGCATTGGGGCGTACACGGACGCAGTATTTT	CSSALGRTRTQYF
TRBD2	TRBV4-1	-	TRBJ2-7	TGCGCCAGCAGCCCGCTTCCCGGGACTAGCGACTCCTACGAGCAGTACTTC	CASSPLPGTSDSYEQYF
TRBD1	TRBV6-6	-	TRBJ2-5	TGTGCCAGCAGTACTAGGGACAGGGGTCCTCAAGAGACCCAGTACTTC	CASSTRDRGPQETQYF
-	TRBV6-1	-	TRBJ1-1	TGTGCCAGCAGTGAAACGGGAGGGAGCATTGAAGCTTTCTTT	CASSETGGSIEAFF
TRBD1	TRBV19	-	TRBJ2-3	TGTGCCAGTAGATGGGGGACAGGGGTGGGCACAGATACGCAGTATTTT	CASRWGTGVGTDTQYF
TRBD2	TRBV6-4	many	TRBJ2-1	TGTGCCAGCAGTGACTCGGCTAGCGGGGGGGCCTACAATGAGCAGTTCTTC	CASSDSASGGAYNEQFF
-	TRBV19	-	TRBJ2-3	TGTGCCAGTACCCCCGGCTGGGCCGACGTTAGCACAGATACGCAGTATTTT	CASTPGWADVSTDTQYF
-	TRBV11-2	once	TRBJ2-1	TGTGCCAGCAGCTTAGCACAGGTAGAGTCCTACAATGAGCAGTTCTTC	CASSLAQVESYNEQFF
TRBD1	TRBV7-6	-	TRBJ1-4	TGTGCCAGCAGCCTGGGACAGGGGACGACTAATGAAAAACTGTTTTTT	CASSLGQGTTNEKLFF
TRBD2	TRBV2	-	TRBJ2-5	TGTGCCAGCAGTGAACTAGCGGGGGATGAGACCCAGTACTTC	CASSELAGDETQYF
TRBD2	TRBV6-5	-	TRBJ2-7	TGTGCCAGCAGTTACTCGGCTAGCGGGGTTTACGAGCAGTACTTC	CASSYSASGVYEQYF
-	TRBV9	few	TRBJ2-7	TGTGCCAGCAGCCCCCGACCCTTCGGAGACCCGCAGTACTTC	CASSPRPFGDPQYF
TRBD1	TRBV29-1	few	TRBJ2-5	TGCAGCGTTGGACAGGGGGAAGAGACCCAGTACTTC	CSVGQGEETQYF
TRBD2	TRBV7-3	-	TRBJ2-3	TGTGCCAGCAGCTTATTAGCGGGGGACACAGATACGCAGTATTTT	CASSLLAGDTDTQYF
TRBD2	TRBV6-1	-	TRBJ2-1	TGTGCCAGCAGTGCGCCGGGACTAGCGGACAATGAGCAGTTCTTC	CASSAPGLADNEQFF
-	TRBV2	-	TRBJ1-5	TGTGCCACCCAGGTGGGAGGCAATCAGCCCCAGCATTTT	CATQVGGNQPQHF
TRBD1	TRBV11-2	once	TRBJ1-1	TGTGCCAGCAGCTTAGAAGGGACAGGGGTGGGGAACACTGAAGCTTTCTTT	CASSLEGTGVGNTEAFF
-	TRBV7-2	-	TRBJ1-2	TGTGCCAGCAGCTTTTCTACAGCCGGAGGCTATGGCTACACCTTC	CASSFSTAGGYGYTF
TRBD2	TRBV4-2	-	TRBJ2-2	TGTGCCAGCAGCCAACCGACTAGCGGGGGGCGGGACACCGGGGAGCTGTTTTTT	CASSQPTSGGRDTGELFF
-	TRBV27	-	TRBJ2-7	TGTGCCAGCAGTTTAGGGGCAGCCTACGAGCAGTACTTC	CASSLGAAYEQYF
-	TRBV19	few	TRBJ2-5	TGTGCCAGCCGACAGCAAGAGACCCAGTACTTC	CASRQQETQYF
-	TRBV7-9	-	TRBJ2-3	TGTGCCAGCAGCTTGGTGAGAGCTAGCACAGATACGCAGTATTTT	CASSLVRASTDTQYF
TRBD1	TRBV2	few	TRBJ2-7	TGTGCCAGCAGTGAATTTGGGGACAGGCTTCCCTACGAGCAGTACTTC	CASSEFGDRLPYEQYF
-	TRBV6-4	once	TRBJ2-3	TGTGCCAGCAGCCAAACAGTTACAGATACGCAGTATTTT	CASSQTVTDTQYF
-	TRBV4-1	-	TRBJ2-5	TGCGCCAGCAGCCAAGTGTATGACTTCCAAGAGACCCAGTACTTC	CASSQVYDFQETQYF
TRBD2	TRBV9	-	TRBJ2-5	TGTGCCAGCAGCGTAACTAGCGGTCAAGAGACCCAGTACTTC	CASSVTSGQETQYF
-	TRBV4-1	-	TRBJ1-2	TGCGCCAGCAGCCAAGCCCTTAACACAGGCGTTTTGAGCTACACCTTC	CASSQALNTGVLSYTF
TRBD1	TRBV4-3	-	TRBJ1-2	TGCGCCAGCAGCCTACAGGGGGCTAGCATCTATGGCTACACCTTC	CASSLQGASIYGYTF
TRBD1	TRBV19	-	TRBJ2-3	TGTGCCAGTACTGAGGGGCAGGGGGCAAATACGCAGTATTTT	CASTEGQGANTQYF
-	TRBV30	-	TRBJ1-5	TGTGCCTGGAGTGTCTGGACCGAATTCGGAGGTAGCAATCAGCCCCAGCATTTT	CAWSVWTEFGGSNQPQHF
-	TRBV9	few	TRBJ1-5	TGTGCCAGCAGCACCGGGAGGGCCGCTGGTCAGCCCCAGCATTTT	CASSTGRAAGQPQHF
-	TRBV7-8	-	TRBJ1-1	TGTGCCAGCAGCTTAGAGGACACCTACACTGAAGCTTTCTTT	CASSLEDTYTEAFF
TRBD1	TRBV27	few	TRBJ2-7	TGTGCCAGCAGTACAACCAGGGGGCGCAGCAACGAGCAGTACTTC	CASSTTRGRSNEQYF
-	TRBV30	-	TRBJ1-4	TGTGCCTGGAGCGGGTCGGAGTGGAGGGAAAAACTGTTTTTT	CAWSGSEWREKLFF
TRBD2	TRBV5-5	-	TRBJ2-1	TGTGCCAGCAGCTTCATTAGCGGGGGCTTTATAGGTGAGCAGTTCTTC	CASSFISGGFIGEQFF
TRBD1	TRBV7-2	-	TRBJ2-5	TGTGCCAGCAGCGATCGACAGGGGGCGAAGACCCAGTACTTC	CASSDRQGAKTQYF
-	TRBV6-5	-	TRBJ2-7	TGTGCCAGCAGAACGGGACAAATAACCTACGAGCAGTACTTC	CASRTGQITYEQYF
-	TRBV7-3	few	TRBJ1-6	TGTGCCAGCAGCTTATCGCCACTGTCACCCCTCCACTTT	CASSLSPLSPLHF
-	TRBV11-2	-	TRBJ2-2	TGTGCCAGCAGAGGGGGTACGTGGGATCCGAACACCGGGGAGCTGTTTTTT	CASRGGTWDPNTGELFF